This T cell receptor beta chain emerged from a study of T cell responses to AZD1222 COVID-19 vaccine. Assay used: immunoSEQ multiplex PCR; TCRdb lists only in-frame clones, some missing. The table has 150,000 to 180,000 clones, 90% seen once; the top ten hold around 18%. The germline V and J ends were trimmed by 2 bases and 4 bases, with 13 bases remaining between them. CDR1 is SGDLS, CDR2 YYNGEE, per germline. The CDR3 has 14 amino acids. This clone showed up just a few times. Its target is not known. Findings and caveats of the study: At study baseline, merely several AZD1222 recipients were seropositive. Spike as a whole was targeted by vaccine-associated CD4 TCRs, dominant at 160-218 and 743-854. Most donors were white British and more were female, and clonal diversity was possibly underestimated.

The clonotype was recovered from an adult in good health. The source material was peripheral blood, sampled on day 0 of AZD1222 vaccination. The V call is TRBV9, the J call TRBJ2-7; perhaps TRBD2 as D (6 bases). The CDR3 loop reads CASSVGARGYEQYF. The CDR3, as DNA: TGTGCCAGCAGCGTCGGGGCTCGGGGGTACGAGCAGTACTTC.